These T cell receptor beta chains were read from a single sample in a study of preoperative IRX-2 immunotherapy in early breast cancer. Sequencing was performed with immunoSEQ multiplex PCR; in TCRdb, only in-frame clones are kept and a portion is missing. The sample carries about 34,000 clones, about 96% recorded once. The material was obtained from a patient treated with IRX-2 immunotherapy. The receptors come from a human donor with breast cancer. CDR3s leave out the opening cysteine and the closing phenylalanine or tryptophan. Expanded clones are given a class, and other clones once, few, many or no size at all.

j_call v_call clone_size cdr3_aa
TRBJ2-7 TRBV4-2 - ASSQEGQTELYEQY
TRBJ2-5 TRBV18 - ASSQTGGGETQY
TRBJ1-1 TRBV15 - ATSRDRTESNTEAF
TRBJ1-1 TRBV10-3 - AISVRERGEAF
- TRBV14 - ASSQAWDIQY
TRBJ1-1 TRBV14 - ASSHIRNTEAF
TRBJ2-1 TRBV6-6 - AIADPNNEQF
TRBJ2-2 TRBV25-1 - ASSDVSGELF
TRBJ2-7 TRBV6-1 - ASMNPDGSYEQY
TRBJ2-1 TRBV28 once ASGRPPPPVVEQF
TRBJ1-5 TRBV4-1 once ASSQDRETGRSNQPQH
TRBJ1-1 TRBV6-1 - ASSEASDTEAF
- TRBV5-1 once ASSLSWTRSEQY
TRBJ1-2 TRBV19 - ASIATGVVRGYT
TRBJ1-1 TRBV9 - ASSATGTADQAF
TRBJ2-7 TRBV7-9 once ASSQPGRGASYEQY
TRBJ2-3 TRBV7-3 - ASSSPLEKVADTQY
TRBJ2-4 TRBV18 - ASSPRSPQNIQY
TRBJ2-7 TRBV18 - ASSHGDSYEQY
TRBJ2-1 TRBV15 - ATKGGASSYNEQF
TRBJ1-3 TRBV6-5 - ASSYEGLPGNTIY
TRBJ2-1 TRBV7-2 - ASSFDRANEQF
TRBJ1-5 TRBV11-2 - ASSSWEGQPQH
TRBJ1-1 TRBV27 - ASSLSMGQGVEAF
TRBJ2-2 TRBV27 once ASSLVGGRGGGRELF
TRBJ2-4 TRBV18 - ASSPWDRGGAKNIQY
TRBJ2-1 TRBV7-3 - ASSLKWGLHDPQF
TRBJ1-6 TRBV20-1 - SARQESLH
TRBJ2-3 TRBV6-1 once ASSEETSGGRNTQY
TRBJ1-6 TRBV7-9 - ASSLGSGRISYNSPLH
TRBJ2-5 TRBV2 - ASSVVTGRETQY
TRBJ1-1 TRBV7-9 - ASSLLGGTDTEAF
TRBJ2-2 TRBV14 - ASSQVRGINTGELF
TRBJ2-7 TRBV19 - ASSIPGGGSYEQY
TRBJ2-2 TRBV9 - ASSVQGVGTGELF
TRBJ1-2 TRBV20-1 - SASQGGGYT
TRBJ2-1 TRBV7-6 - ASSLKGLVGEQF
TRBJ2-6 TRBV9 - ASSVSGQTGANVLT
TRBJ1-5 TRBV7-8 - ASSFQHSNQPQH
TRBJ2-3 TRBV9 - ASSPLAGPDTQY
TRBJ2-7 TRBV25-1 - ASSASGYEQY
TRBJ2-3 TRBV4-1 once ASSLDRGMDTQY
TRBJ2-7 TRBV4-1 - ASSQDMSSRGYEQY
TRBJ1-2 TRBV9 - ASVDSFNYGYT
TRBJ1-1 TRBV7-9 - ASHDTGGIKAF
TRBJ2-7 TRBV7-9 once ASSLTERGGFYEQY
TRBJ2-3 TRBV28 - ASSLPGRGKDTQY
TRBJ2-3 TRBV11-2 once ASSFRGLAATDTQY
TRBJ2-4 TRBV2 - ASSVAGGQDIQY
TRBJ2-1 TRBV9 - ASSVSLDNEQF
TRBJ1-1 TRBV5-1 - ASSLGPGTGPNTEAF
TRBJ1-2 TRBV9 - ASSAPDRPNYGYT
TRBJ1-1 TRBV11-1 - ASSFGRDTEAF